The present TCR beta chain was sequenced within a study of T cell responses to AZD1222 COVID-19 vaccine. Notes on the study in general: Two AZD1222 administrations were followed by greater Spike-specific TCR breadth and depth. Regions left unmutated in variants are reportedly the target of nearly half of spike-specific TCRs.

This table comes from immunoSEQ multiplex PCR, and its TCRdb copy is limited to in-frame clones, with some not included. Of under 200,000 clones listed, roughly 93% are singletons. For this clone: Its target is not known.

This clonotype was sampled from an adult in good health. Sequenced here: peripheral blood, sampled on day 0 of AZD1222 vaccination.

DNA for the CDR3: TGTGCCAGCAGCTTGGGACGGGGACAGGGCCTTGAAAAACTGTTTTTT. It specifies CASSLGRGQGLEKLFF. The J gene is TRBJ1-4, the V gene TRBV5-4; 9 nucleotides line up with TRBD1. Germline trimming cut 0 bases from V and 7 bases from J; bases unmatched to any gene: 7. The CDR3 contains 16 residues. The germline V gene encodes CDR1 SGHNT and CDR2 YYREEE (reference sequence).